This is a list of T cell receptor beta chains from one sample in a study of OX40 agonist ivuxolimab in advanced cancers. The data were produced by immunoSEQ multiplex PCR, yet TCRdb's version contains in-frame clones alone and is incomplete. The table shows approximately 80,000 clones, with roughly nine tenths occurring only once. The source material was CD4+ or CD8+ T cells sorted from blood, sampled in a trial of the OX40 agonist ivuxolimab. These receptors all come from an adult with an advanced solid tumor such as melanoma, head and neck, liver or kidney cancer. CDR3s include the opening cysteine and the closing phenylalanine or tryptophan. D genes are given only for firm matches. The size field is filled for only some rows; it gives once, few, many or a size class.

V gene,D gene,CDR3 length,J gene,clone size,CDR3 protein,CDR3 DNA
TRBV7-2,TRBD2,17,TRBJ2-7,.,CASSPTSGRAISHEQYF,TGTGCCAGCAGCCCGACTAGCGGGAGGGCCATTTCCCACGAGCAGTACTTC
TRBV2,.,14,TRBJ1-2,.,CASTGTILYYGYTF,TGTGCCAGCACTGGAACAATTTTATACTATGGCTACACCTTC
TRBV2,.,18,TRBJ2-5,.,CASSEGFRGGGSQETQYF,TGTGCCAGCAGTGAGGGGTTTCGGGGCGGGGGCTCTCAAGAGACCCAGTACTTC
TRBV5-1,.,15,TRBJ2-1,.,CASSLTHSPYNEQFF,TGCGCCAGCAGCCTGACTCATAGCCCCTACAATGAGCAGTTCTTC
TRBV19,.,12,TRBJ2-4,.,CASSSRGNIQYF,TGTGCCAGTAGTTCTCGGGGAAACATTCAGTACTTC
TRBV9,TRBD1,14,TRBJ1-1,.,CASSVGTGNTEAFF,TGTGCCAGCAGCGTAGGGACAGGGAACACTGAAGCTTTCTTT
TRBV11-2,.,15,TRBJ2-3,.,CASSLGGPLTDTQYF,TGTGCCAGCAGCCTCGGGGGTCCTCTCACAGATACGCAGTATTTT
TRBV5-1,.,12,TRBJ1-1,.,CASSLQGGWAFF,TGCGCCAGCAGCTTGCAGGGTGGCTGGGCTTTCTTT
TRBV6-1,.,14,TRBJ1-1,.,CASSEVGVKTEAFF,TGTGCCAGCAGTGAAGTGGGAGTCAAGACTGAAGCTTTCTTT
TRBV15,.,12,TRBJ1-1,.,CATSRYREIPFF,TGTGCCACCAGCAGATACAGGGAGATTCCTTTCTTT
TRBV7-9,TRBD1,14,TRBJ1-1,once,CASSPRQGNTEAFF,TGTGCCAGCAGCCCCCGACAGGGGAACACTGAAGCTTTCTTT
TRBV5-4,TRBD1,14,TRBJ2-7,.,CASSLPGQGYEQYF,TGTGCCAGCAGCTTGCCGGGACAGGGCTACGAGCAGTACTTC
TRBV7-9,.,11,TRBJ2-3,.,CASTLTDTQYF,TGTGCCAGCACCCTCACAGATACGCAGTATTTT
TRBV5-4,.,15,TRBJ2-7,.,CASSLPGSSSYEQYF,TGTGCCAGCAGCTTGCCGGGCTCAAGCTCCTACGAGCAGTACTTC
TRBV19,.,13,TRBJ1-5,.,CASSMGRDQPQHF,TGTGCCAGTAGTATGGGCAGGGATCAGCCCCAGCATTTT
TRBV7-3,.,12,TRBJ2-1,.,CASSLGGHEQFF,TGTGCCAGCAGCTTAGGAGGTCATGAGCAGTTCTTC
TRBV5-4,TRBD2,15,TRBJ2-3,.,CASSAGLGDPDTQYF,TGTGCCAGCAGCGCGGGACTAGGGGACCCAGATACGCAGTATTTT
TRBV6-1,TRBD2,15,TRBJ2-3,.,CASVLMTSGADTQYF,TGTGCCAGCGTCTTGATGACTAGCGGGGCAGATACGCAGTATTTT
TRBV18,.,14,TRBJ1-5,.,CASAPIGANQPQHF,TGTGCCAGCGCCCCTATAGGGGCCAATCAGCCCCAGCATTTT
TRBV5-4,TRBD1,16,TRBJ1-3,.,CASSFGQASSGNTIYF,TGTGCCAGCAGCTTCGGACAGGCCAGCTCTGGAAACACCATATATTTT
TRBV13,.,13,TRBJ2-7,.,CASTRGRLYEQYF,TGTGCCAGCACCCGGGGCAGACTATACGAGCAGTACTTC
TRBV15,.,13,TRBJ2-5,.,CATSRDRRETQYF,TGTGCCACCAGCAGAGATCGTAGAGAGACCCAGTACTTC
TRBV18,.,13,TRBJ1-3,.,CASSPGQGDTIYF,TGTGCCAGCTCACCGGGCCAGGGAGACACCATATATTTT
TRBV29-1,TRBD1,14,TRBJ1-5,.,CSVKQQGANQPQHF,TGCAGCGTCAAACAACAGGGGGCCAATCAGCCCCAGCATTTT
TRBV5-6,TRBD2,15,TRBJ2-7,.,CASSLREGSLYEQYF,TGTGCCAGCAGTCTGCGGGAGGGTTCCCTCTACGAGCAGTACTTC
TRBV29-1,.,12,TRBJ2-5,.,CSVLDGQETQYF,TGCAGCGTCTTAGACGGGCAGGAGACCCAGTACTTC
TRBV30,TRBD1,13,TRBJ1-2,.,CAVAGTGSRGYTF,TGTGCCGTAGCCGGGACAGGATCGAGAGGCTACACCTTC
TRBV9,.,13,TRBJ2-3,.,CASSGTSEGTQYF,TGTGCCAGCAGCGGGACTTCAGAGGGCACGCAGTATTTT
TRBV28,.,15,TRBJ1-5,.,CASSLKTGHNQPQHF,TGTGCCAGCAGTTTAAAGACAGGCCATAATCAGCCCCAGCATTTT
TRBV6-5,.,14,TRBJ2-7,.,CASSYRTFLDEQYF,TGTGCCAGCAGTTACCGGACATTTCTCGACGAGCAGTACTTC
TRBV6-5,TRBD2,13,TRBJ2-3,.,CASSRGGTDTQYF,TGTGCCAGCAGCCGGGGGGGCACAGATACGCAGTATTTT
TRBV7-8,.,15,TRBJ2-7,.,CASSLAPGPSYEQYF,TGTGCCAGCAGCTTAGCGCCAGGACCTTCCTACGAGCAGTACTTC
TRBV19,.,15,TRBJ1-5,once,CASSIEGYNNQPQHF,TGTGCCAGTAGTATTGAGGGATATAACAATCAGCCCCAGCATTTT
TRBV4-3,TRBD2,15,TRBJ2-3,.,CASSPSGGSTDTQYF,TGCGCCAGCAGCCCTAGCGGGGGAAGCACAGATACGCAGTATTTT
TRBV6-5,.,15,TRBJ1-3,once,CASSYWGRDGNTIYF,TGTGCCAGCAGTTACTGGGGCAGGGATGGAAACACCATATATTTT
TRBV10-3,.,11,TRBJ2-7,.,CAIRRNDEQYF,TGTGCCATCAGACGAAACGACGAGCAGTACTTC
TRBV4-1,.,13,TRBJ1-1,few,CASSQLGSVEAFF,TGCGCCAGCAGCCAACTTGGCAGCGTTGAAGCTTTCTTT
TRBV6-1,TRBD1,15,TRBJ2-4,.,CASSEDQGDKNIQYF,TGTGCCAGCAGTGAAGATCAGGGGGACAAAAACATTCAGTACTTC
TRBV5-1,.,13,TRBJ1-1,.,CASSLSPHTEAFF,TGCGCCAGCAGCTTGAGTCCCCACACTGAAGCTTTCTTT
TRBV5-1,TRBD2,14,TRBJ2-1,.,CATARGESYNEQFF,TGCGCCACCGCGCGGGGGGAATCCTACAATGAGCAGTTCTTC
TRBV18,TRBD2,15,TRBJ2-7,.,CASSPGLDLFYEQYF,TGTGCCAGCTCACCCGGACTAGACCTTTTCTACGAGCAGTACTTC
TRBV10-3,.,13,TRBJ1-2,.,CAISVGGNFGYTF,TGTGCCATCTCAGTCGGGGGGAATTTTGGCTACACCTTC
TRBV28,.,14,TRBJ2-7,.,CASKGEGKAYEQYF,TGTGCCAGCAAAGGGGAAGGGAAAGCCTACGAGCAGTACTTC